These 16 T cell receptor beta chains originate from one sample sequenced in a study of regulatory T cells in long-lasting Graves disease. Time point meaning: newly diagnosed GD, antithyroid drugs for less than 3 months. PBMC RNA served as the TCR library source. Libraries of TCR beta came from iRepertoire HTBI primers plus Arm-PCR of CDR3 regions. A single record per CDR3 protein comes from TCRdb applying MiXCR to the multiplex PCR reads. This sample has approximately 560,000 distinct CDR3 sequences, with about 16% found just once. The data also belong to a second study, concerning T cells in Graves' hyperthyroidism and ophthalmopathy.

This specimen consisted of peripheral blood mononuclear cells (PBMCs), obtained at new diagnosis, from a patient treated with antithyroid drugs. These receptors were taken from a man aged 18 to 35 with Graves disease.

This clonotype turned up a few times. The V gene is TRBV19, the J gene TRBJ1-5, with 9 bases lining up with TRBD1. Germline V CDR1 and CDR2: LNHDA, SQIVND (reference sequence). The CDR3 runs to 16 residues. J gave up 7 bases and V 7 bases, and 14 bases lay outside the gene matches. CDR3: CASTPGTGGARQPQHF. The CDR3 coding sequence is TGTGCCAGTACCCCAGGAACAGGGGGCGCGAGGCAGCCCCAGCATTTT. Variable domain in full (rest from reference TRBV19 and TRBJ1-5): DGGITQSPKYLFRKEGQNVTLSCEQNLNHDAMYWYRQDPGQGLRLIYYSQIVNDFQKGDIAEGYSVSREKKESFPLTVTSAQKNPTAFYLCASTPGTGGARQPQHFGDGTRLSIL.

This clonotype has more than one count but fewer than ten. Sequence at one end of the junction differs from germline and may be a read error. J is TRBJ1-2 and V is TRBV5-1; 8 nucleotides agree with TRBD1. Per the germline V gene, CDR1 is SGHRS and CDR2 is YFSETQ. This CDR3 has 14 amino acids. The CDR3 sequence: CASSFRTGLDGYTF. The CDR3 DNA sequence: TGTGCCAGCAGCTTTCGGACAGGGTTGGATGGCTACACCTTC. Based on the CDR3 plus reference TRBV5-1 and TRBJ1-2, the full variable domain is KAGVTQTPRYLIKTRGQQVTLSCSPISGHRSVSWYQQTPGQGLQFLFEYFSETQRNKGNFPGRFSGRQFSNSRSEMNVSTLELGDSALYLCASSFRTGLDGYTFGSGTRLTVV.

At least ten counts were recorded for this clonotype. This rearrangement joins TRBV9 to TRBJ2-7; the D gene is possibly TRBD2 (6 bases). Trimming pared 0 bases from V and 2 bases from J, leaving 9 bases between. Per the germline V gene, CDR1 is SGDLS and CDR2 is YYNGEE. This CDR3 contains 14 residues. CDR3 residues: CASSVAGEAYEQYF. CDR3 in DNA: TGTGCCAGCAGCGTAGCGGGAGAAGCCTACGAGCAGTACTTC.

This clonotype was seen repeatedly, ten times or more. The V and J genes are TRBV30 and TRBJ2-1, with D possibly TRBD1 on 6 matching bases. Trimming shortened V by 3 bases and J by 2 bases, and 17 bases separated the two germline ends. The CDR3 is 16 amino acids. CDR1 and CDR2 (germline): GTSNPN, SVGIG (reference sequence). The CDR3 DNA reads TGTGCCTGGAGCCCCCCATGGGGGCTGACCTACAATGAGCAGTTCTTC. Its protein is CAWSPPWGLTYNEQFF.

This clonotype was seen more than once but under ten times. This chain uses TRBV19 with TRBJ1-1, with 7 bases identical to TRBD1. V dropped 7 bases and J dropped 1; count of bases not matched to a gene: 9. This CDR3 has 15 amino acids. Germline V gives CDR1 LNHDA, CDR2 SQIVND (reference sequence). The CDR3 is CASKRGRGTNTEAFF. The CDR3 region has the DNA TGTGCCAGTAAAAGGGGGCGGGGTACGAACACTGAAGCTTTCTTT.

A few counts support this clonotype. The rearrangement uses TRBV7-9 and TRBJ2-1; tentative D call: TRBD2 (6 bases). Trimming shortened V by 5 bases and J by 5 bases, and 16 bases separated the two germline ends. Germline V gene lookup returns CDR1 SEHNR and CDR2 FQNEAQ (reference sequence). This CDR3 region has 15 residues. CDR3 DNA sequence: TGTGCCAGCAGCCCTCCGGGGACTGAGAACAATGAGCAGTTCTTC. This gives the protein CASSPPGTENNEQFF.

The chain carries TRBV5-1 and TRBJ2-3; no clear D gene. The V and J ends lost 4 bases and 0 bases respectively, with 12 bases between them. Looked up from germline, CDR1 is SGHRS and CDR2 is YFSETQ. The CDR3 has 15 residues. Written as DNA, the CDR3 is TGCGCCAGCAGCCCGGACGGAATTAGCACAGATACGCAGTATTTT. Its translation: CASSPDGISTDTQYF.

This clonotype was recorded at least ten times. The chain uses TRBV19 and TRBJ2-1; possible D gene TRBD2, 6 bases. This CDR3 is 12 amino acids long. Germline V gene lookup returns CDR1 LNHDA and CDR2 SQIVND (reference sequence). The ends were cut back, 7 bases at V and 6 bases at J, with 10 bases in the middle. The CDR3 spells CASTAGFNEQFF. The CDR3 nucleotides are TGTGCCAGTACGGCGGGGTTCAATGAGCAGTTCTTC.

This clonotype was recorded many times. This chain connects TRBV25-1 to TRBJ2-5; 10 bases are a match to TRBD2. Germline lookup yields CDR1 MGHDK and CDR2 SYGVNS. The CDR3 extends over 14 amino acids. The trim removed 7 bases at V and 1 base at J, leaving 3 bases unmatched. CDR3 nucleotide sequence: TGTGCCAGCATGGCTAGCGGGAGCCAAGAGACCCAGTACTTC. Amino acid sequence: CASMASGSQETQYF.

This clonotype was counted at least ten times. The genes are TRBV24-1 and TRBJ2-5; 10 bases match TRBD1. J lost 5 bases, V lost 3 bases, and 5 bases had no gene match. CDR1 and CDR2 from the germline V gene are KGHDR and SFDVKD. CDR3 length: 15 amino acids. The CDR3 region has the DNA TGTGCCACCAGTGATACGGGACAGGGGCTGGAGACCCAGTACTTC. Its translation: CATSDTGQGLETQYF.

This chain links TRBV19 with TRBJ2-1; 8 nucleotides match TRBD1. The trim removed 7 bases at V and 9 bases at J, leaving 14 bases unmatched. CDR3 length: 15 residues. Germline V gene data show CDR1 as LNHDA and CDR2 as SQIVND (reference sequence). The DNA for the CDR3 is TGTGCCAGTACCACCCAGGGGACAGGACATTTTGAGCAGTTCTTC. It translates to CASTTQGTGHFEQFF.

This clonotype showed up just once. V and J are TRBV5-4 and TRBJ1-2; D uncertain. Germline CDR1 and CDR2: SGHNT and YYREEE (reference sequence). Trimming left V 0 bases short and J 3 bases short, with 21 bases between. CDR3 length: 18 amino acids. CDR3 DNA: TGTGCCAGCAGCTTGGGGGCCCCAAAAAAGGTCCCGTACTATGGCTACACCTTC. Protein: CASSLGAPKKVPYYGYTF.

This clonotype came up a few times. V gene TRBV5-1 combines with J gene TRBJ2-3; maybe TRBD2 (6 bases). CDR3 length: 14 amino acids. Germline V gene sequence: CDR1 SGHRS, CDR2 YFSETQ. Trimming left V 4 bases short and J 0 bases short, with 9 bases between. CDR3 DNA sequence: TGCGCCAGCAGCCGGGGAGGTAGCACAGATACGCAGTATTTT. Translation: CASSRGGSTDTQYF.

This clonotype occurred a few times. The chain links TRBV19 to TRBJ1-1; TRBD1 is a possible D gene (5 bases). Looked up from germline, CDR1 is LNHDA and CDR2 is SQIVND (reference sequence). The CDR3 has 14 residues. Trimming took 6 bases from V and 1 from J, leaving 12 bases between them. The CDR3 DNA is TGTGCCAGTAGGGACACCCCGTCGAACACTGAAGCTTTCTTT. Amino acid sequence: CASRDTPSNTEAFF.

This clonotype showed up many times. The rearrangement uses TRBV2 and TRBJ1-3; 9 bases fit TRBD1. Germline-derived CDR1 and CDR2 are SNHLY and FYNNEI. V lost 8 bases to trimming and J lost 0 bases; unmatched junction nucleotides: 5. The CDR3 runs 15 residues. The DNA of the CDR3 is TGTGCCAGCGTCGGGACAGGGCGCTCTGGAAACACCATATATTTT. Translation gives CASVGTGRSGNTIYF.

This clonotype was seen only a few times. The chain joins TRBV7-9 to TRBJ1-2; D not resolved. The CDR3 spans 14 residues. Germline CDR1 reads SEHNR; CDR2 reads FQNEAQ (reference sequence). V was pared by 1 base and J by 1 base, with 7 bases between. The CDR3 DNA is TGTGCCAGCAGCTTAGAAATATTTAACTATGGCTACACCTTC. It yields the protein CASSLEIFNYGYTF.